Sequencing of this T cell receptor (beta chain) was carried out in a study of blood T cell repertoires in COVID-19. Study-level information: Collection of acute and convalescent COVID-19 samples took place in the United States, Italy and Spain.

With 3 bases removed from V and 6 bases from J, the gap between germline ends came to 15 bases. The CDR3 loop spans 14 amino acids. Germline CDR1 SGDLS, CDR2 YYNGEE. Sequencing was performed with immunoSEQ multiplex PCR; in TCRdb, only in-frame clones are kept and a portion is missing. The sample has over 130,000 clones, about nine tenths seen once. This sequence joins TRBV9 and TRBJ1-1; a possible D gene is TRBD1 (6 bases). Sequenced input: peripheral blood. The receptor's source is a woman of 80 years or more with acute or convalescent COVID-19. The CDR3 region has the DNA TGTGCCAGCAGCGCGGACAGTCAGGTGGCTGAAGCTTTCTTT. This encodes CASSADSQVAEAFF.